Below are 10 T cell receptor beta chains sequenced from a single sample in a study of blood T cells in healthy people across ages. With a J-beta primer mix and a sample-barcoded 5' primer, a second PCR ran about 7 to 12 cycles. TCRdb re-called the 5' RACE reads with MiXCR, one entry per CDR3 protein. The sample carries over 500,000 distinct CDR3 sequences, over 25% recorded once. The same data also went into a second study, on T cells of mothers and their children.

The sample comprised blood. Receptors were obtained from a boy aged 2-15 years in good health.

This clonotype has more than one count but fewer than ten. This chain connects TRBV2 to TRBJ2-2; D unresolved. Germline V gene lookup returns CDR1 SNHLY and CDR2 FYNNEI. The CDR3 extends over 15 amino acids. Trimming took off 3 bases at V and 7 bases at J, with 15 bases between the two ends. Here the CDR3 reads CASSELSRHIGELFF. The CDR3, as DNA: TGTGCCAGCAGTGAGTTGAGTCGACACATCGGGGAGCTGTTTTTT. The whole variable domain, filled in from reference TRBV2 and TRBJ2-2, reads EPEVTQTPSHQVTQMGQEVILRCVPISNHLYFYWYRQILGQKVEFLVSFYNNEISEKSEIFDDQFSVERPDGSNFTLKIRSTKLEDSAMYFCASSELSRHIGELFFGEGSRLTVL.

This clonotype has only a few counts. CDR3 region: CSATGTSGGGGEETQYF. DNA for the CDR3: TGCAGTGCCACAGGGACTAGCGGTGGGGGGGGTGAAGAGACCCAGTACTTC. The gene calls are TRBV20-1 and TRBJ2-5, with 11 bases aligning to TRBD2. CDR3 length: 17 amino acids. V lost 6 bases, J lost 3 bases, and 15 bases stayed unmatched. Germline V gene data show CDR1 as DFQATT and CDR2 as SNEGSKA (reference sequence).

This clonotype was seen just once. The chain couples TRBV12-3 or TRBV12-4 to TRBJ2-3; 16 positions agree with TRBD2. V lost 1 base and J lost 0; bases outside the gene matches: 7. This CDR3 region has 20 residues. The CDR3 nucleotides are TGTGCCAGCAGTTTAGGGGCCGGGACTAGCGGGAGGGCTAGCACAGATACGCAGTATTTT. Its translation is CASSLGAGTSGRASTDTQYF.

This chain connects TRBV9 to TRBJ2-3, with 10 positions matching TRBD2. Germline CDR1 SGDLS, CDR2 YYNGEE. The V and J ends lost 4 bases and 6 bases, in that order; junction bases with no gene match: 5. This CDR3 region has 14 residues. CDR3: CASSRLAGSDTQYF. The CDR3 nucleotides are TGTGCCAGCAGCCGACTAGCGGGTTCGGATACGCAGTATTTT.

This clonotype turned up a few times. The chain employs TRBV9 and TRBJ2-5; D is unclear. CDR1 is SGDLS and CDR2 is YYNGEE in the germline V gene. With 0 bases removed from V and 1 base from J, the gap between germline ends came to 16 bases. The CDR3 loop spans 17 amino acids. The CDR3: CASSVEPGTRVQETQYF. The DNA for the CDR3 is TGTGCCAGCAGCGTAGAACCGGGTACACGTGTCCAAGAGACCCAGTACTTC.

J is TRBJ1-2 and V is TRBV6-5, with 7 bases identical to TRBD1. Germline-derived CDR1 and CDR2 are MNHEY and SVGAGI. After removal of 0 bases from V and 8 bases from J, the junction contained 12 bases not matched to a gene. The CDR3 loop spans 16 amino acids. The CDR3 nucleotides read TGTGCCAGCAGTTACTCGTCAGGGGACAGCCTCTTGGGCTACACCTTC. Its protein is CASSYSSGDSLLGYTF.

CDR3 bases: TGTGCCAGCAGCCTTCGGGGGGGCCCCTACGAGCAGTACTTC. Encoded protein: CASSLRGGPYEQYF. This rearrangement joins TRBV3-1 to TRBJ2-7; TRBD2 agrees at 8 bases. The CDR3 has 14 residues. Losses at the gene ends were 4 bases for V and 2 bases for J; bases not matched to a gene: 4. CDR1 and CDR2 (germline): LGHDT, YNNKEL (reference sequence).

This clonotype was seen many times. Relative to the germline gene, one junction end is altered; a read error may explain this. This sequence joins TRBV5-1 and TRBJ2-5; TRBD1 aligns across 11 bases. Germline assignment: CDR1 SGHRS and CDR2 YFSETQ. The CDR3 spans 14 residues. CDR3 sequence (DNA): TGTGCCAGCAGCTCCGGGACAGGGGGGGAGACCCAGTACTTC. As protein: CASSSGTGGETQYF.

This clonotype was detected many times. The chain recombines TRBV6-2 or TRBV6-3 with TRBJ1-2; 10 positions agree with TRBD1. CDR1 and CDR2 from the germline V gene are MNHEY and SVGEGT. Losses at the gene ends were 6 bases for V and 0 bases for J; bases not matched to a gene: 7. The CDR3 spans 16 residues. CDR3 sequence reads: CASRGGTGATNYGYTF. CDR3 DNA sequence: TGTGCCAGCAGGGGGGGGACAGGGGCAACTAACTATGGCTACACCTTC.

This clonotype was found a few times. The V and J genes are TRBV7-6 and TRBJ2-5, with TRBD1 identical over 8 bases. The CDR3 length is 16 residues. J was trimmed by 1 base and V by 4 bases; bases with no gene match: 8. Per the germline V gene, CDR1 is SGHVS and CDR2 is FNYEAQ. The CDR3: CASSSRTRGPQETQYF. The CDR3 bases are TGTGCCAGCAGCTCCCGAACCAGGGGGCCCCAAGAGACCCAGTACTTC.